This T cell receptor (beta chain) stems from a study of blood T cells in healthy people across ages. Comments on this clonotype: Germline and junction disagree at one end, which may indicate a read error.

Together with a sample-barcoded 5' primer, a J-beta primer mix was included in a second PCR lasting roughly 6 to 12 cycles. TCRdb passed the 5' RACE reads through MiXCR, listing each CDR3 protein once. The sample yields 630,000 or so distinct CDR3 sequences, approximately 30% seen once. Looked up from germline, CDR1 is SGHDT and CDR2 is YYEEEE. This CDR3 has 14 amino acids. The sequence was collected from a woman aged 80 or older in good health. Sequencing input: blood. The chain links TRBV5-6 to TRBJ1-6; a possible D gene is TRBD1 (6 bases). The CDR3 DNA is TGTGCCAGCGGCTTGGGACATTATAATTCACCCCCCCACTTT. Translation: CASGLGHYNSPPHF.